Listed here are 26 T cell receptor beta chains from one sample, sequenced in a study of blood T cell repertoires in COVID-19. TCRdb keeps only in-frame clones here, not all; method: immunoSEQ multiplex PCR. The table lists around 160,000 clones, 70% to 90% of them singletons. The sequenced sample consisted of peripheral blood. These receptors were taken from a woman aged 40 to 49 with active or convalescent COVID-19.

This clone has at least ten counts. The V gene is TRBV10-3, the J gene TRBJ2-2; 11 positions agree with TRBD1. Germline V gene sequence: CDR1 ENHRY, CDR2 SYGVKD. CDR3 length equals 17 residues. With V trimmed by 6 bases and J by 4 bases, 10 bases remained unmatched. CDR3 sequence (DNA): TGTGCCATCAGCCACCGGACAGGGGGCGAAAGCACCGGGGAGCTGTTTTTT. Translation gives CAISHRTGGESTGELFF.

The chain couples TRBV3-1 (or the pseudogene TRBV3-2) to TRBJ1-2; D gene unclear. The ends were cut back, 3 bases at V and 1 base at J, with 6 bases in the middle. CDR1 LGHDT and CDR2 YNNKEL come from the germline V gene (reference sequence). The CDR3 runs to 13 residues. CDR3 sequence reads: CASSHEGNYGYTF. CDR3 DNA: TGTGCCAGCAGCCATGAGGGTAACTATGGCTACACCTTC.

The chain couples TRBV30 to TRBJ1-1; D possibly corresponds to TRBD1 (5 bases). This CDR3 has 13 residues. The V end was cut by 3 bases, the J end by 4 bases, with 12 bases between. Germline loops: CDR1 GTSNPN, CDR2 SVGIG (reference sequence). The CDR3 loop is CAWRIDSRTEAFF. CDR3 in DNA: TGTGCCTGGAGAATCGACAGCCGCACTGAAGCTTTCTTT.

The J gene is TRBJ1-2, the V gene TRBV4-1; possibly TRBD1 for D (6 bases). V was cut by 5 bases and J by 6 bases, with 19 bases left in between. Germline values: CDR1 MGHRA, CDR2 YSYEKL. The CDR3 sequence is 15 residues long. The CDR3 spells CASSGTVQGQDGYTF. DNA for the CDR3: TGCGCCAGCAGCGGCACAGTACAGGGCCAGGATGGCTACACCTTC.

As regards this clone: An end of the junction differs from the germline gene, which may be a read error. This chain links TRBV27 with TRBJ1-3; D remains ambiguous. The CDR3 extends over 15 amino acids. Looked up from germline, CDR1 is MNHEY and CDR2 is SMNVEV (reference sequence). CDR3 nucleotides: TGTGCCAGCAGTTTAAACCCGTGGGCCGGAAGCACCATATATTTT. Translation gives CASSLNPWAGSTIYF.

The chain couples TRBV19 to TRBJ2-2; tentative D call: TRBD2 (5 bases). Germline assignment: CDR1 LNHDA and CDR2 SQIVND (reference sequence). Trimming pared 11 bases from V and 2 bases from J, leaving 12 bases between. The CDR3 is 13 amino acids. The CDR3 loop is CACSGLNTGELFF. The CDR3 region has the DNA TGTGCCTGCAGCGGCTTAAACACCGGGGAGCTGTTTTTT.

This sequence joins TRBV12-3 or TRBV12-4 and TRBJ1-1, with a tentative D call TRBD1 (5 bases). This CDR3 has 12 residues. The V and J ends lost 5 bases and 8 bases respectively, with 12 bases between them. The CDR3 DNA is TGTGCCAGCAGTGCCTTACAGGTAGAAGCTTTCTTT. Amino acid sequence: CASSALQVEAFF.

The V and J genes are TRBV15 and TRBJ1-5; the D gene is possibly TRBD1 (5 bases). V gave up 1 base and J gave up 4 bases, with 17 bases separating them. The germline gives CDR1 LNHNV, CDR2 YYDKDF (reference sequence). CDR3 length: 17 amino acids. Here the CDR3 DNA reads TGTGCCACCAGCAGAGGGGCGTTGGCAGGGCGGAATCAGCCCCAGCATTTT. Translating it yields CATSRGALAGRNQPQHF. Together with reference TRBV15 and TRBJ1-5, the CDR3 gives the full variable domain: DAMVIQNPRYQVTQFGKPVTLSCSQTLNHNVMYWYQQKSSQAPKLLFHYYDKDFNNEADTPDNFQSRRPNTSFCFLDIRSPGLGDTAMYLCATSRGALAGRNQPQHFGDGTRLSIL.

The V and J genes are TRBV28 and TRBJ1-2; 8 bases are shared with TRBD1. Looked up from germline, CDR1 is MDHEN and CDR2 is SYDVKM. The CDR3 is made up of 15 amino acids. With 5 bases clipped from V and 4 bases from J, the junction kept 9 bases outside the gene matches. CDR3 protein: CASSTQQGDGYGYTF. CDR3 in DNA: TGTGCCAGCAGTACGCAACAGGGGGATGGCTATGGCTACACCTTC.

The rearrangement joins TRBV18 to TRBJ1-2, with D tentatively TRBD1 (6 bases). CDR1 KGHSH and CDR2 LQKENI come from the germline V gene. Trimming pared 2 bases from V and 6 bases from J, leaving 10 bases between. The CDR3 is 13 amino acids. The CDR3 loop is CASSPAGANGYTF. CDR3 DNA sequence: TGTGCCAGCTCACCAGCGGGGGCCAATGGCTACACCTTC. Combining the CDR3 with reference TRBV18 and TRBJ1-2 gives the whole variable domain NAGVMQNPRHLVRRRGQEARLRCSPMKGHSHVYWYRQLPEEGLKFMVYLQKENIIDESGMPKERFSAEFPKEGPSILRIQQVVRGDSAAYFCASSPAGANGYTFGSGTRLTVV.

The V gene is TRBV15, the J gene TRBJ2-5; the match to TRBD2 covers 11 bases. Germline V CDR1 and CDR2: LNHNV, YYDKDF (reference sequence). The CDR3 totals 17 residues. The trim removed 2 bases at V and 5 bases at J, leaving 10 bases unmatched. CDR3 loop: CATSRPPGLAAVETQYF. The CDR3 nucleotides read TGTGCCACCAGCAGACCTCCGGGACTAGCGGCCGTCGAGACCCAGTACTTC.

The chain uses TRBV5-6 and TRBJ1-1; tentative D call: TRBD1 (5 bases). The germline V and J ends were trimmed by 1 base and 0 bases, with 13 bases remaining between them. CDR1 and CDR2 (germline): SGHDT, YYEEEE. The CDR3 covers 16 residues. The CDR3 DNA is TGTGCCAGCAGCTTGAGGTGGCGGGGCATGAACACTGAAGCTTTCTTT. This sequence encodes CASSLRWRGMNTEAFF.

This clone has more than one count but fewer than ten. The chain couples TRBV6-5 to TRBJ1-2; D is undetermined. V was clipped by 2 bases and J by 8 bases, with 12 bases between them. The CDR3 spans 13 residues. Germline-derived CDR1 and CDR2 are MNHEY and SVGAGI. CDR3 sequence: CASSYGLREGYTF. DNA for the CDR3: TGTGCCAGCAGTTACGGCTTGCGGGAGGGCTACACCTTC.

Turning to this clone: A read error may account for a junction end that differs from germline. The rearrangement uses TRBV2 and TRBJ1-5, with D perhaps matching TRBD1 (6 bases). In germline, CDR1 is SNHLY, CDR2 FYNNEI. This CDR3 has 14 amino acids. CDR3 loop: CASNEQGSNQPQHF. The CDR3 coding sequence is TGTGCCAGCAATGAACAGGGTAGCAATCAGCCCCAGCATTTT.

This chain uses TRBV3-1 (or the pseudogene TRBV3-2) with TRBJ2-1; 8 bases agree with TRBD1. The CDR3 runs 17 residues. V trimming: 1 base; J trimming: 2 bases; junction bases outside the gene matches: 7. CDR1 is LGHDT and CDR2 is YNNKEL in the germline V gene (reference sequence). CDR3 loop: CASSQGTGTGPYNEQFF. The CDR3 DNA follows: TGTGCCAGCAGCCAAGGGACCGGGACAGGTCCCTACAATGAGCAGTTCTTC.

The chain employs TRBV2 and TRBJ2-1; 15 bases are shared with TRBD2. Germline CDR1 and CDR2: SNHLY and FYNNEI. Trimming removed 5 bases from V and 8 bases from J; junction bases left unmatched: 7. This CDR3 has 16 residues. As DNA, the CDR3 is TGTGCCAGCAGTCCGAACGGACTAGCGGGAGGGGATGAGCAGTTCTTC. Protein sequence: CASSPNGLAGGDEQFF.

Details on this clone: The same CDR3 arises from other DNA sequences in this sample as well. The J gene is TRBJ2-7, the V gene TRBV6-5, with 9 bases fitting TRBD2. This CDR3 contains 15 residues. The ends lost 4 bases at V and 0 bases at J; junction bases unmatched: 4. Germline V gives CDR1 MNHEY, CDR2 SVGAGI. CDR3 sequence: CASSWGRGGSYEQYF. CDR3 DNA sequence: TGTGCCAGCAGTTGGGGGCGGGGGGGCTCCTACGAGCAGTACTTC.

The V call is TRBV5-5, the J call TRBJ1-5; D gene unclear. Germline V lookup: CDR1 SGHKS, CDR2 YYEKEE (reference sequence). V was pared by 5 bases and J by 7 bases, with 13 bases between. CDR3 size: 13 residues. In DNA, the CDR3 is TGTGCCAGCAGTTACCAAGCCGGGCAGCCCCAGCATTTT. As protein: CASSYQAGQPQHF. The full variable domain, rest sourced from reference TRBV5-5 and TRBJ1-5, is DAGVTQSPTHLIKTRGQQVTLRCSPISGHKSVSWYQQVLGQGPQFIFQYYEKEERGRGNFPDRFSARQFPNYSSELNVNALLLGDSALYLCASSYQAGQPQHFGDGTRLSIL.

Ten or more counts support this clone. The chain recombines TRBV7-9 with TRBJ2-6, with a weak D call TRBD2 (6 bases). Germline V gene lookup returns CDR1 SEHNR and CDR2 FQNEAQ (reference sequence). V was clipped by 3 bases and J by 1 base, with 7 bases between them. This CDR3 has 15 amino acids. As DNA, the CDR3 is TGTGCCAGCAGCTTGGCGGGATCTGGGGCCAACGTCCTGACTTTC. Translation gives CASSLAGSGANVLTF.

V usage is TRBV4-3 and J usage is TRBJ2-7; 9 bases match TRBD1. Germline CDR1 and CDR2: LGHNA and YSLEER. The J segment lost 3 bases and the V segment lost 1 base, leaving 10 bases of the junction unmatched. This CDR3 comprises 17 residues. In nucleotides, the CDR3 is TGCGCCAGCAGCCAAGTCGCCTTGGGACAGGGTAGCTACGAGCAGTACTTC. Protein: CASSQVALGQGSYEQYF.

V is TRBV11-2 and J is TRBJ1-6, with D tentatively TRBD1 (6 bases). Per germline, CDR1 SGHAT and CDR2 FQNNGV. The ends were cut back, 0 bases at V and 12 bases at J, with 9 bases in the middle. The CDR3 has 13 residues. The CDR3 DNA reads TGTGCCAGCAGCTTAGAGAGGGGGTTACCCCTCCACTTT. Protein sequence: CASSLERGLPLHF. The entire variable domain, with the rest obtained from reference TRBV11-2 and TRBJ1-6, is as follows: EAGVAQSPRYKIIEKRQSVAFWCNPISGHATLYWYQQILGQGPKLLIQFQNNGVVDDSQLPKDRFSAERLKGVDSTLKIQPAKLEDSAVYLCASSLERGLPLHFGNGTRLTVT.

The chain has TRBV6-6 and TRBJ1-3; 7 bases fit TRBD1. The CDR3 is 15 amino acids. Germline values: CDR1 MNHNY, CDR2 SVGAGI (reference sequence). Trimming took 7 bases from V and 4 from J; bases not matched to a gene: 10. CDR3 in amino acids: CASTHGRGQGNTIYF. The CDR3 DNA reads TGTGCCAGCACCCACGGGAGGGGGCAGGGAAACACCATATATTTT.

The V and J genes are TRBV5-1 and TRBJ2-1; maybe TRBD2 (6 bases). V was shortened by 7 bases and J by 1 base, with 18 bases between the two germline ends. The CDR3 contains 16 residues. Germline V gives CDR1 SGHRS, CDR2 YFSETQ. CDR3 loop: CASAKWGDVSYNEQFF. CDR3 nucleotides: TGCGCCAGCGCTAAATGGGGGGATGTGTCCTACAATGAGCAGTTCTTC.

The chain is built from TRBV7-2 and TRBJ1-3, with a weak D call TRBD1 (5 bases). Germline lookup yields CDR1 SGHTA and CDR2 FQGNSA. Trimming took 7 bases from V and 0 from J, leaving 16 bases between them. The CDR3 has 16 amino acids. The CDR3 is CASTAYQGGSGNTIYF. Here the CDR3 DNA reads TGTGCCAGCACCGCTTATCAGGGCGGCTCTGGAAACACCATATATTTT.

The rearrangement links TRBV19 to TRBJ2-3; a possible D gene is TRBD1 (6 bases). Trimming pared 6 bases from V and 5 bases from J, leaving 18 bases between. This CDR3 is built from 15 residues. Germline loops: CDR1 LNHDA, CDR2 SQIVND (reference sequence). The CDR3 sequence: CASSHIQGVIDTQYF. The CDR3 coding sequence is TGTGCCAGTAGCCATATACAGGGAGTGATAGATACGCAGTATTTT. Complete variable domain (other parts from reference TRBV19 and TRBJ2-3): DGGITQSPKYLFRKEGQNVTLSCEQNLNHDAMYWYRQDPGQGLRLIYYSQIVNDFQKGDIAEGYSVSREKKESFPLTVTSAQKNPTAFYLCASSHIQGVIDTQYFGPGTRLTVL.

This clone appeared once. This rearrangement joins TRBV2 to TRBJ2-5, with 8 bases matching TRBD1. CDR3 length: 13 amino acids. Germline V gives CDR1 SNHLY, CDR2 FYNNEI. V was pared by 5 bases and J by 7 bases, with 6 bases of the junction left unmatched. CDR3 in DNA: TGTGCCAGCAGTCCAGACAGGGGATCGACCCAGTACTTC. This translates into CASSPDRGSTQYF.